Described below is a single T cell receptor beta chain sequence and its context. The data were taken from a study of T-cell memory formation after mild COVID-19. The CDR3 length is 13 residues. V was clipped by 0 bases and J by 15 bases, with 15 bases between them. CDR1 is MNHEY, CDR2 SVGEGT, per germline. One entry per CDR3 protein results from TCRdb running MiXCR on the 5' RACE reads. The sample carries 290,000 or so distinct CDR3 sequences, 15% to 20% recorded once. This TCR was recovered from a man in his late teens or twenties who had mild COVID-19 (a few samples of this study predate the infection). Cell type and time point are not known. The rearrangement links TRBV6-2 or TRBV6-3 to TRBJ1-5; D is perhaps TRBD1 (5 bases). Material: PBMCs or a T cell subset sorted from them (not recorded which). The CDR3 DNA sequence: TGTGCCAGCAGTTACTCAGGGGACGGAGACCCGCATTTT. Protein sequence: CASSYSGDGDPHF.